These T cell receptor beta chains were read from a single sample in a study of blood T cell repertoires in COVID-19. The data were produced by immunoSEQ multiplex PCR, yet TCRdb's version contains in-frame clones alone and is incomplete. The table lists around 60,000 clones, approximately 88% of them singletons. The specimen was peripheral blood. Receptors were obtained from a man aged 45-65 years with active COVID-19. Both conserved end residues are part of each CDR3. The order of the fields is J gene, V gene, D gene, clone size, CDR3 protein, CDR3 DNA. D genes are given only for firm matches. A clone size is listed for some rows: how often the clone was seen (once, few, many), or a class if it is expanded.

j_call: TRBJ1-6; v_call: TRBV9; d_call: TRBD1; clone_size: NA; cdr3_aa: CASSVGTGEKLNSPLHF; cdr3_nt: TGTGCCAGCAGCGTAGGGACAGGAGAAAAACTTAATTCACCCCTCCACTTT
j_call: TRBJ2-2; v_call: TRBV18; d_call: NA; clone_size: NA; cdr3_aa: CASSQTRDTGELFF; cdr3_nt: TGTGCCAGCTCACAAACTAGGGACACCGGGGAGCTGTTTTTT
j_call: TRBJ2-7; v_call: TRBV4-2; d_call: TRBD2; clone_size: once; cdr3_aa: CASSHDRLAGSSYEQYF; cdr3_nt: TGTGCCAGCAGCCATGATAGACTAGCGGGGAGCTCCTACGAGCAGTACTTC
j_call: TRBJ2-4; v_call: TRBV7-2; d_call: NA; clone_size: NA; cdr3_aa: CASSESGNIQYF; cdr3_nt: TGTGCCAGCAGCGAAAGCGGGAACATTCAGTACTTC
j_call: TRBJ2-5; v_call: TRBV6-1; d_call: NA; clone_size: NA; cdr3_aa: CASSEVGGRPKGTQYF; cdr3_nt: TGTGCCAGCAGTGAAGTTGGGGGCCGACCTAAAGGAACCCAGTACTTC
j_call: TRBJ1-2; v_call: TRBV6-5; d_call: NA; clone_size: once; cdr3_aa: CASSYGGLKGAHTF; cdr3_nt: TGTGCCAGCAGTTACGGAGGGCTGAAGGGTGCCCACACCTTC
j_call: TRBJ1-5; v_call: TRBV2; d_call: NA; clone_size: NA; cdr3_aa: CASSPEGLSNQPQHF; cdr3_nt: TGTGCCAGCAGTCCCGAGGGTTTGAGCAATCAGCCCCAGCATTTT
j_call: TRBJ2-2; v_call: TRBV29-1; d_call: TRBD1; clone_size: NA; cdr3_aa: CSVETGNGGELFF; cdr3_nt: TGCAGCGTTGAGACAGGGAATGGCGGGGAGCTGTTTTTT
j_call: TRBJ1-2; v_call: TRBV11-2; d_call: TRBD1; clone_size: NA; cdr3_aa: CASSTTGTYGYTF; cdr3_nt: TGTGCCAGCAGCACGACAGGGACCTATGGCTACACCTTC
j_call: TRBJ2-7; v_call: TRBV2; d_call: NA; clone_size: NA; cdr3_aa: CASSEGLAGRQYF; cdr3_nt: TGTGCCAGCAGTGAAGGTTTGGCGGGGCGCCAGTACTTC
j_call: TRBJ2-7; v_call: TRBV5-1; d_call: NA; clone_size: NA; cdr3_aa: CASSPRGALEYEQYF; cdr3_nt: TGCGCCAGCAGCCCACGGGGGGCGCTGGAGTACGAGCAGTACTTC
j_call: TRBJ2-7; v_call: TRBV7-3; d_call: NA; clone_size: NA; cdr3_aa: CASSLAGAGEQYF; cdr3_nt: TGTGCCAGCAGCTTAGCGGGGGCCGGGGAGCAGTACTTC
j_call: TRBJ2-4; v_call: TRBV29-1; d_call: TRBD1; clone_size: NA; cdr3_aa: CSAGGQNIQYF; cdr3_nt: TGCAGCGCAGGGGGCCAAAACATTCAGTACTTC
j_call: TRBJ2-7; v_call: TRBV7-2; d_call: TRBD1; clone_size: NA; cdr3_aa: CASSTSGQGRNEQYF; cdr3_nt: TGTGCCAGCAGCACCTCAGGACAGGGTAGAAACGAGCAGTACTTC
j_call: TRBJ1-6; v_call: TRBV21-1; d_call: NA; clone_size: NA; cdr3_aa: CASTPVIGSNSPLHF; cdr3_nt: TGTGCCAGCACCCCTGTGATAGGGAGCAATTCACCCCTCCACTTT
j_call: TRBJ1-5; v_call: TRBV30; d_call: NA; clone_size: NA; cdr3_aa: CAWIGKDLGQPQHF; cdr3_nt: TGTGCCTGGATCGGGAAAGATCTGGGACAGCCCCAGCATTTT